One sample yielded the 31 T cell receptor beta chains listed below, sequenced in a study of blood T cell repertoires in COVID-19. Clones were sequenced by immunoSEQ multiplex PCR, and TCRdb holds only the in-frame ones, with some missing. The table lists about 230,000 clones, around 90% of them singletons, with roughly 10% in the top ten. What was sequenced was PBMCs or T cells enriched from blood (not recorded which). These receptors were taken from a young man who had recovered from COVID-19.

This clone came up once. The chain recombines TRBV28 with TRBJ2-7; 10 bases agree with TRBD2. Germline CDR1 is MDHEN and CDR2 is SYDVKM. The CDR3 is 14 residues long. Trimming removed 4 bases from V and 4 bases from J; junction bases left unmatched: 4. CDR3 in amino acids: CASSSGTSVYEQYF. The CDR3 DNA is TGTGCCAGCAGTTCCGGGACTAGCGTATACGAGCAGTACTTC.

As concerns this clone: One junction end disagrees with the germline gene, perhaps due to a read error. Other DNA sequences from this sample encode an identical CDR3 as well. The genes are TRBV7-4 and TRBJ1-5, with a tentative D call TRBD1 (5 bases). Germline V gives CDR1 SGHVT, CDR2 SQSDAQ. The CDR3 length is 17 residues. In nucleotides, the CDR3 is TGTCCCAGCACCGACGGATACGGGGGGGGGAGCAATCAGCCCCAGCATTTT. Amino acid sequence: CPSTDGYGGGSNQPQHF.

This clone was detected once. This chain links TRBV5-1 with TRBJ2-5; weak D call: TRBD1 (6 bases). The CDR3 covers 14 residues. Germline V lookup: CDR1 SGHRS, CDR2 YFSETQ. Deletions cut 2 bases from V and 5 bases from J, with 13 bases between. CDR3 amino acids: CASSFSGAKETQYF. CDR3 bases: TGCGCCAGCAGCTTTTCAGGGGCCAAGGAGACCCAGTACTTC.

The chain is built from TRBV19 and TRBJ1-6; no clear D. The CDR3 has 15 amino acids. The germline V gene encodes CDR1 LNHDA and CDR2 SQIVND (reference sequence). V lost 2 bases, J lost 6 bases, and 11 bases lay in between. The CDR3 DNA sequence: TGTGCCAGTAGTATAATGCAGTCCGTTAATTCACCCCTCCACTTT. Translated: CASSIMQSVNSPLHF.

This clone is a singleton in its sample. The J gene is TRBJ1-5, the V gene TRBV6-5, with TRBD1 identical over 9 bases. The CDR3 runs 13 residues. J was trimmed by 6 bases and V by 10 bases; bases with no gene match: 7. CDR1 and CDR2 (germline): MNHEY, SVGAGI. CDR3 protein: CATGQGRRQPQHF. DNA for the CDR3: TGTGCCACGGGACAGGGAAGGCGTCAGCCCCAGCATTTT.

V and J are TRBV4-2 and TRBJ2-5; TRBD1 might be the D (5 bases). CDR3 size: 17 residues. With 1 base removed from V and 3 bases from J, the gap between germline ends came to 18 bases. Looked up from germline, CDR1 is LGHNA and CDR2 is YNFKEQ. The CDR3 region is CASSQGFVARAEETQYF. The CDR3 DNA is TGTGCCAGCAGCCAAGGGTTCGTGGCCAGGGCCGAAGAGACCCAGTACTTC.

This clone has only one observation. The rearrangement uses TRBV12-5 and TRBJ2-1, with 13 bases matching TRBD2. The CDR3 has 21 amino acids. Germline V gene lookup returns CDR1 LGHNT and CDR2 FRNRAP. With V trimmed by 0 bases and J by 2 bases, 13 bases remained unmatched. In nucleotides, the CDR3 is TGTGCTAGTGGTTTGGTAAAATCTGGGACTAGCGGGGTAATAGCCTACAATGAGCAGTTCTTC. Protein: CASGLVKSGTSGVIAYNEQFF.

The chain combines TRBV30 with TRBJ2-5; perhaps TRBD1 as D (6 bases). Between the trimmed V and J ends, which lost 1 base and 7 bases, there was a span of 13 bases. Germline V gene data show CDR1 as GTSNPN and CDR2 as SVGIG (reference sequence). The CDR3 is 13 amino acids. Here the CDR3 reads CAWSERGWGTQYF. The CDR3 DNA follows: TGTGCCTGGAGTGAAAGGGGGTGGGGGACCCAGTACTTC.

The V call is TRBV28, the J call TRBJ2-7; D remains ambiguous. CDR1 is MDHEN, CDR2 SYDVKM, per germline. The CDR3 sequence is 13 residues long. Trimming cost V 6 bases and J 3 bases, with 12 bases left between them. This CDR3 is CASSLEYNYEQYF. Here the CDR3 DNA reads TGTGCCAGCAGCCTCGAGTATAACTACGAGCAGTACTTC.

The chain uses TRBV12-5 and TRBJ2-7, with D possibly matching TRBD2 (7 bases). Deletions cut 3 bases from V and 6 bases from J, with 15 bases between. Germline assignment: CDR1 LGHNT and CDR2 FRNRAP. CDR3 length: 14 amino acids. The DNA of the CDR3 is TGTGCTAGTGGTTTAGGTGGGGGGGGCACCGAGCAGTACTTC. It yields the protein CASGLGGGGTEQYF.

The rearrangement links TRBV4-3 to TRBJ1-2; D unresolved. The CDR3 extends over 17 amino acids. Trimming removed 0 bases from V and 4 bases from J, with 18 bases in between. CDR1 and CDR2 (germline): LGHNA, YSLEER. CDR3 loop: CASSQEVHSQSAYGYTF. The CDR3 coding sequence is TGCGCCAGCAGCCAAGAGGTCCACAGCCAATCCGCCTATGGCTACACCTTC.

In this sample, this clone turned up a few times. The chain uses TRBV4-3 and TRBJ2-1, with 8 bases matching TRBD2. The CDR3 is 16 amino acids. Germline CDR1 and CDR2: LGHNA and YSLEER. V trimming: 5 bases; J trimming: 4 bases; junction bases outside the gene matches: 10. CDR3 region: CASSFAGGGTYNEQFF. For the CDR3, the DNA is TGCGCCAGCAGCTTCGCCGGGGGGGGAACTTACAATGAGCAGTTCTTC.

The chain has TRBV27 and TRBJ2-7; 13 bases are a match to TRBD2. Germline CDR1 is MNHEY and CDR2 is SMNVEV (reference sequence). V shed 6 bases and J 4 bases; nucleotides not matched to a gene: 6. The CDR3 loop spans 15 amino acids. CDR3 DNA sequence: TGTGCCAGCAGCGGACTAGCGGGAGCTCTATACGAGCAGTACTTC. Encoded protein: CASSGLAGALYEQYF.

V is TRBV7-9 and J is TRBJ2-7; 7 nucleotides agree with TRBD1. The trim removed 3 bases at V and 2 bases at J, leaving 10 bases unmatched. The CDR3 consists of 16 residues. Germline CDR1 SEHNR, CDR2 FQNEAQ (reference sequence). In nucleotides, the CDR3 is TGTGCCAGCAGCTTCCCAATCGGGACAGAAGCCTACGAGCAGTACTTC. This encodes CASSFPIGTEAYEQYF.

The chain recombines TRBV5-1 with TRBJ1-6; 10 bases fit TRBD1. V lost 1 base and J lost 8; bases outside the gene matches: 3. Looked up from germline, CDR1 is SGHRS and CDR2 is YFSETQ. This CDR3 is built from 15 residues. The CDR3 nucleotides are TGCGCCAGCAGCTTGCAGACAGGGGGCTATTCACCCCTCCACTTT. Protein: CASSLQTGGYSPLHF. The full variable domain, in which reference TRBV5-1 and TRBJ1-6 provide the parts outside the CDR3, is KAGVTQTPRYLIKTRGQQVTLSCSPISGHRSVSWYQQTPGQGLQFLFEYFSETQRNKGNFPGRFSGRQFSNSRSEMNVSTLELGDSALYLCASSLQTGGYSPLHFGNGTRLTVT.

The genes are TRBV28 and TRBJ2-7, with 14 bases lining up with TRBD2. This CDR3 has 16 residues. Trimming cost V 5 bases and J 8 bases; bases outside gene matches: 11. Germline V lookup: CDR1 MDHEN, CDR2 SYDVKM. CDR3 protein: CASSGGLAGARGQQYF. For the CDR3, the DNA is TGTGCCAGCAGTGGGGGACTAGCGGGAGCTCGCGGGCAGCAGTACTTC.

The chain couples TRBV20-1 to TRBJ2-1, with D tentatively TRBD2 (6 bases). CDR3 length: 14 residues. Per the germline V gene, CDR1 is DFQATT and CDR2 is SNEGSKA (reference sequence). V gave up 3 bases and J gave up 6 bases, with 15 bases separating them. Written as DNA, the CDR3 is TGCAGTGCTAGTTGGGCGGGACGGAGCAATGAGCAGTTCTTC. Protein: CSASWAGRSNEQFF.

The genes are TRBV19 and TRBJ2-5; D is possibly TRBD2 (5 bases). The V gene's germline CDR1 is LNHDA and CDR2 SQIVND (reference sequence). The V and J ends lost 8 bases and 9 bases respectively, with 19 bases between them. This CDR3 is built from 13 residues. CDR3 in DNA: TGTGCCAGTGGACCCGAGGGCCTCGGGCCCCAGTACTTC. The encoded protein is CASGPEGLGPQYF.

CDR3 nucleotides: TGTGCCTGGAGTGTAGGCGGGGAGACCCAGTACTTC. Amino acid sequence: CAWSVGGETQYF. The rearrangement links TRBV30 to TRBJ2-5, with D perhaps TRBD2 (5 bases). CDR1 is GTSNPN and CDR2 is SVGIG in the germline V gene (reference sequence). Trimming took off 0 bases at V and 5 bases at J, with 7 bases between the two ends. The CDR3 is made up of 12 amino acids.

The V gene is TRBV24-1, the J gene TRBJ2-3; tentative D call: TRBD2 (7 bases). V lost 5 bases and J 2 bases, leaving 10 bases between the germline ends. Germline V gives CDR1 KGHDR, CDR2 SFDVKD. The CDR3 is made up of 14 amino acids. CDR3 DNA: TGTGCCACCAGTGCGGGGGGCGACACAGATACGCAGTATTTT. Its protein product is CATSAGGDTDTQYF.

This rearrangement joins TRBV19 to TRBJ1-5, with 9 positions matching TRBD1. The CDR3 runs 17 residues. The ends lost 7 bases at V and 0 bases at J; junction bases unmatched: 10. CDR1 is LNHDA, CDR2 SQIVND, per germline (reference sequence). DNA of the CDR3: TGTGCCAGTACTCCGGGACAGGGCGGGGGTAGCAATCAGCCCCAGCATTTT. Its protein is CASTPGQGGGSNQPQHF.

The rearrangement uses TRBV4-2 and TRBJ1-5, with D possibly matching TRBD1 (5 bases). The CDR3 is made up of 18 amino acids. V was cut by 0 bases and J by 6 bases, with 21 bases left in between. The germline CDR1 and CDR2 sequences are LGHNA and YNFKEQ. The DNA for the CDR3 is TGTGCCAGCAGCCAAGAACCCAGGGACTCCAGGAGGGGTCAGCCCCAGCATTTT. Translated: CASSQEPRDSRRGQPQHF.

V gene TRBV9 combines with J gene TRBJ2-7; tentative D call: TRBD2 (5 bases). The germline gives CDR1 SGDLS, CDR2 YYNGEE. The CDR3 has 16 residues. Trimming cost V 1 base and J 2 bases, with 16 bases left between them. The CDR3 coding sequence is TGTGCCAGCAGCGTATCCCCCCTAGCTGAAGCCTACGAGCAGTACTTC. It translates to CASSVSPLAEAYEQYF.

In its sample, this clone was seen a few times. The gene calls are TRBV12-5 and TRBJ1-6; 7 nucleotides match TRBD1. There are 14 residues in the CDR3. Per germline, CDR1 LGHNT and CDR2 FRNRAP. Germline trimming cut 3 bases from V and 8 bases from J; bases unmatched to any gene: 4. CDR3 coding DNA: TGTGCTAGTGGTTTACAGGGGCTCGATTCACCCCTCCACTTT. It encodes CASGLQGLDSPLHF.

The chain links TRBV20-1 to TRBJ2-3, with TRBD1 as a possible D gene (5 bases). CDR1 is DFQATT and CDR2 is SNEGSKA in the germline V gene (reference sequence). Trimming stripped 3 bases from V and 0 bases from J, with 7 bases between. This CDR3 has 13 amino acids. CDR3: CSASQGSTDTQYF. In DNA form, the CDR3 reads TGCAGTGCTAGTCAGGGAAGCACAGATACGCAGTATTTT.

The V gene is TRBV18, the J gene TRBJ1-1; D ambiguous. CDR1 KGHSH and CDR2 LQKENI come from the germline V gene. V dropped 2 bases and J dropped 1 base, with 5 bases sitting between them. This CDR3 has 13 residues. DNA of the CDR3: TGTGCCAGCTCACCAATCCGGAACACTGAAGCTTTCTTT. Translation: CASSPIRNTEAFF.

V gene TRBV7-9 combines with J gene TRBJ1-1, with 9 bases that match TRBD1. J lost 1 base, V lost 4 bases, and 10 bases had no gene match. CDR3 size: 17 residues. Per the germline V gene, CDR1 is SEHNR and CDR2 is FQNEAQ (reference sequence). The CDR3 protein is CASSYGTGFYGNTEAFF. The CDR3 DNA follows: TGTGCCAGCAGCTATGGGACAGGGTTTTATGGGAACACTGAAGCTTTCTTT.

In this sample, this clone turned up once. This rearrangement joins TRBV5-4 to TRBJ1-1, with D possibly TRBD1 on 5 matching bases. V lost 1 base to trimming and J lost 3 bases, with 13 bases between them. The CDR3 extends over 15 amino acids. CDR1 is SGHNT and CDR2 is YYREEE in the germline V gene (reference sequence). CDR3 coding DNA: TGTGCCAGCAGCTTGAGGAACAGGCGAGACACTGAAGCTTTCTTT. Encoded protein: CASSLRNRRDTEAFF.

The rearrangement joins TRBV11-2 to TRBJ1-2, with unresolved D. The germline V and J ends were trimmed by 4 bases and 6 bases, with 15 bases remaining between them. Germline CDR1 and CDR2: SGHAT and FQNNGV. The CDR3 loop spans 14 amino acids. Here the CDR3 reads CASSWVTREDGYTF. The CDR3 DNA reads TGTGCCAGCAGCTGGGTGACAAGGGAGGATGGCTACACCTTC.

V is TRBV5-1 and J is TRBJ2-2, with a tentative D call TRBD1 (6 bases). The V gene lost 3 bases and the J gene lost 7 bases, with 16 bases spanning the gap. The CDR3 loop spans 15 amino acids. Germline values: CDR1 SGHRS, CDR2 YFSETQ. CDR3 region: CASSSGTGMIGELFF. The CDR3 DNA reads TGCGCCAGCAGCTCTGGAACAGGGATGATCGGGGAGCTGTTTTTT.

The chain is built from TRBV19 and TRBJ1-1, with D possibly being TRBD1 (5 bases). This CDR3 contains 13 residues. Trimming removed 8 bases at V and 0 bases at J, with 10 bases between. Per the germline V gene, CDR1 is LNHDA and CDR2 is SQIVND (reference sequence). CDR3 residues: CASGGTLNTEAFF. The CDR3 DNA reads TGTGCCAGTGGGGGGACGTTGAACACTGAAGCTTTCTTT.